The rows below give T cell receptor beta chains drawn from one sample of a study of graft-versus-host responses after intestinal transplantation. Assay: immunoSEQ multiplex PCR; the TCRdb copy retains only in-frame clones and omits some. The table has 85,000 to 90,000 clones, 90% seen once. For these receptors, no antigen is known. The sequencing here drew on unstimulated CD4+ T cells sorted from spleen or lymph node cells, taken before intestinal transplant. Receptors were obtained from a human donor who received an intestinal transplant. CDR3s include the opening cysteine and the closing phenylalanine or tryptophan. D genes are given only for firm matches. Clone size is not always given. Where it is, it says once, few, many or a class for expanded clones.

d_call	cdr3_length	v_call	j_call	clone_size	cdr3_aa	cdr3_nt
TRBD1	14	TRBV5-4	TRBJ2-5	.	CASSLTGAGETQYF	TGTGCCAGCAGCTTAACAGGGGCCGGAGAGACCCAGTACTTC
TRBD1	13	TRBV11-2	TRBJ1-1	.	CASSVDRDTEAFF	TGTGCCAGCAGCGTTGACAGGGACACTGAAGCTTTCTTT
TRBD2	14	TRBV12-5	TRBJ2-3	once	CASGLPSGTDTQYF	TGTGCTAGTGGTTTGCCTAGCGGGACAGATACGCAGTATTTT
.	15	TRBV7-2	TRBJ1-3	.	CASSLFAGVGNTIYF	TGTGCCAGCAGCTTGTTCGCAGGGGTGGGAAACACCATATATTTT
.	16	TRBV6-5	TRBJ2-7	.	CASSYSVQSGAYEQYF	TGTGCCAGCAGTTACTCGGTTCAAAGTGGAGCCTACGAGCAGTACTTC
.	13	TRBV27	TRBJ1-1	.	CASRDRWNTEAFF	TGTGCCAGCAGGGACAGATGGAACACTGAAGCTTTCTTT
TRBD2	15	TRBV6-6	TRBJ2-5	.	CASRVAGGTQETQYF	TGTGCCAGCAGGGTAGCGGGGGGGACCCAAGAGACCCAGTACTTC
.	16	TRBV6-5	TRBJ1-6	few	CASSWTDRSYNSPLHF	TGTGCCAGCAGTTGGACAGACAGGAGCTATAATTCACCCCTCCACTTT
TRBD1	14	TRBV11-2	TRBJ1-5	.	CASSKQGGNQPQHF	TGTGCCAGCAGCAAACAGGGGGGGAATCAGCCCCAGCATTTT
.	15	TRBV4-2	TRBJ2-1	.	CASSQGRVSYNEQFF	TGTGCCAGCAGCCAAGGGAGGGTCTCCTACAATGAGCAGTTCTTC
TRBD1	15	TRBV6-1	TRBJ2-2	.	CASSGGQGGTGELFF	TGTGCCAGCAGTGGGGGACAGGGGGGGACCGGGGAGCTGTTTTTT
.	15	TRBV19	TRBJ1-1	.	CASSTRGQMNTEAFF	TGTGCCAGTAGTACAAGGGGACAAATGAACACTGAAGCTTTCTTT
TRBD2	15	TRBV7-9	TRBJ2-1	.	CASSLPRAGDNEQFF	TGTGCCAGCAGCTTACCCCGGGCGGGGGACAATGAGCAGTTCTTC
.	14	TRBV18	TRBJ2-5	.	CASSPTAGLETQYF	TGTGCCAGCTCACCCACCGCAGGGCTAGAGACCCAGTACTTC
.	14	TRBV19	TRBJ1-5	.	CASSITGSNQPQHF	TGTGCCAGTAGTATAACAGGCAGCAATCAGCCCCAGCATTTT
.	17	TRBV5-4	TRBJ2-2	.	CASSPNLAPLNTGELFF	TGTGCCAGCAGCCCGAACCTAGCCCCTCTGAACACCGGGGAGCTGTTTTTT
.	15	TRBV2	TRBJ2-3	once	CASSERTQTMDTQYF	TGTGCCAGCAGTGAGAGGACACAAACCATGGATACGCAGTATTTT
.	14	TRBV10-3	TRBJ1-5	.	CAISGQESNQPQHF	TGTGCCATCAGTGGACAGGAGAGCAATCAGCCCCAGCATTTT
.	15	TRBV28	TRBJ1-4	.	CASSGWGGASEKLFF	TGTGCCAGCAGCGGGTGGGGAGGGGCTAGTGAAAAACTGTTTTTT
.	17	TRBV5-1	TRBJ2-3	.	CASSLGPAPHSTDTQYF	TGCGCCAGCAGCTTGGGTCCCGCCCCCCACTCCACAGATACGCAGTATTTT
.	16	TRBV4-2	TRBJ2-7	.	CASSHLSGESSYEQYF	TGTGCCAGCAGCCACCTTAGCGGAGAAAGCTCCTACGAGCAGTACTTC
.	15	TRBV11-2	TRBJ2-7	.	CASSTPGFVPYEQYF	TGTGCCAGCAGCACCCCAGGGTTCGTGCCCTACGAGCAGTACTTC
.	13	TRBV5-1	TRBJ1-1	.	CASRETDDTEAFF	TGCGCCAGCAGGGAGACAGACGACACTGAAGCTTTCTTT
.	13	TRBV7-9	TRBJ1-4	.	CASSWSIGEKLFF	TGTGCCAGCAGTTGGTCAATTGGCGAAAAACTGTTTTTT
.	12	TRBV19	TRBJ2-1	.	CASRRGNNEQFF	TGTGCCAGTAGGCGGGGAAACAATGAGCAGTTCTTC
TRBD2	12	TRBV19	TRBJ2-2	.	CASSGGAGELFF	TGTGCCAGTAGTGGGGGGGCCGGGGAGCTGTTTTTT
.	14	TRBV15	TRBJ1-6	.	CATNPGLGNSPLHF	TGTGCCACCAACCCGGGACTGGGGAATTCACCCCTCCACTTT
TRBD2	15	TRBV9	TRBJ2-1	.	CASSVSGGVGDEQFF	TGTGCCAGCAGCGTCAGCGGGGGGGTAGGAGATGAGCAGTTCTTC
.	13	TRBV7-9	TRBJ1-6	.	CASSSDWSSPLHF	TGTGCCAGCAGCTCAGACTGGAGCTCACCCCTCCACTTT
TRBD2	16	TRBV2	TRBJ2-5	.	CASSDSGRGGSETQYF	TGTGCCAGCAGTGACTCGGGCCGGGGGGGGTCAGAGACCCAGTACTTC
.	12	TRBV4-1	TRBJ1-2	.	CASSQDSYGYTF	TGCGCCAGCAGCCAAGACAGCTATGGCTACACCTTC
.	9	TRBV7-9	TRBJ1-1	.	CASLAGAFF	TGTGCCAGCCTAGCCGGGGCTTTCTTT
TRBD1	14	TRBV10-2	TRBJ1-4	.	CASRDGTGWEKLFF	TGCGCCAGCAGAGATGGGACAGGTTGGGAAAAACTGTTTTTT
.	14	TRBV9	TRBJ1-1	.	CASSVPSGNTEAFF	TGTGCCAGCAGCGTACCTTCAGGGAACACTGAAGCTTTCTTT
TRBD1	14	TRBV29-1	TRBJ2-7	.	CSVEGGTGVHEQYF	TGCAGCGTTGAAGGGGGGACAGGGGTCCACGAGCAGTACTTC
TRBD2	16	TRBV9	TRBJ2-5	.	CASSPGLAGAQETQYF	TGTGCCAGCAGCCCCGGACTAGCGGGGGCTCAAGAGACCCAGTACTTC
.	17	TRBV6-1	TRBJ1-5	.	CASSEAESHYSNQPQHF	TGTGCCAGCAGTGAAGCGGAAAGCCACTATAGCAATCAGCCCCAGCATTTT
.	12	TRBV6-1	TRBJ1-2	.	CASAGYRYGYTF	TGTGCCAGCGCGGGATACAGGTACGGCTACACCTTC
.	15	TRBV19	TRBJ1-1	.	CASTNRPSRQDEAFF	TGTGCCAGTACCAATAGACCCTCCCGACAGGATGAAGCTTTCTTT
.	11	TRBV29-1	TRBJ2-3	.	CSARVLDTQYF	TGCAGCGCCAGGGTTTTGGATACGCAGTATTTT
TRBD1	14	TRBV6-5	TRBJ2-1	.	CASSRADRGNEQFF	TGTGCCAGCAGTCGCGCGGACAGGGGCAATGAGCAGTTCTTC
TRBD2	18	TRBV11-3	TRBJ2-3	.	CASSPDGYGGGATDTQYF	TGTGCCAGCAGCCCAGATGGGTACGGCGGGGGGGCCACAGATACGCAGTATTTT
TRBD2	17	TRBV11-3	TRBJ2-3	once	CASSLGYWRGETDTQYF	TGTGCCAGCAGCTTAGGGTATTGGCGGGGGGAGACAGATACGCAGTATTTT
TRBD1	12	TRBV6-5	TRBJ2-5	.	CASSRDRVNQYF	TGTGCCAGCAGTAGGGACAGGGTGAACCAGTACTTC
TRBD1	15	TRBV5-1	TRBJ1-1	.	CASSLVRTGDDGAFF	TGCGCCAGCAGCTTGGTTCGGACAGGGGACGATGGAGCTTTCTTT
TRBD1	14	TRBV9	TRBJ2-5	.	CASSAGTVRETQYF	TGTGCCAGCAGTGCAGGGACAGTGCGGGAGACCCAGTACTTC
TRBD1	17	TRBV7-9	TRBJ1-2	.	CASSLARGTGLRLGYTF	TGTGCCAGCAGCTTAGCGCGTGGGACAGGTCTAAGGCTTGGCTACACCTTC
.	13	TRBV6-1	TRBJ1-1	.	CASTRGGLTEAFF	TGTGCCAGCACCCGGGGGGGTCTGACTGAAGCTTTCTTT
.	16	TRBV7-9	TRBJ1-3	.	CASSSPLRDSGNTIYF	TGTGCCAGCAGCTCCCCCTTACGGGACTCTGGAAACACCATATATTTT
.	13	TRBV13	TRBJ1-1	.	CASSLGSNTEAFF	TGTGCCAGCAGCCTCGGGAGTAACACTGAAGCTTTCTTT
.	14	TRBV6-5	TRBJ1-1	.	CASSYRGISTEAFF	TGTGCCAGCAGTTACAGGGGCATATCCACTGAAGCTTTCTTC
.	12	TRBV5-6	TRBJ2-1	once	CASSLGRDQQFF	TGTGCCAGCAGCTTGGGGAGGGACCAGCAGTTCTTC
TRBD1	13	TRBV2	TRBJ1-2	.	CASSGDSNYGYTF	TGTGCCAGCAGTGGGGACAGTAACTATGGCTACACCTTC
TRBD1	14	TRBV13	TRBJ1-3	.	CASSTRTGGNTIYF	TGTGCCAGCAGCACACGGACAGGGGGAAACACCATATATTTT
TRBD2	14	TRBV4-1	TRBJ2-5	.	CASSPGLGTETQYF	TGCGCCAGCAGCCCGGGACTAGGAACAGAGACCCAGTACTTC
TRBD1	12	TRBV18	TRBJ1-2	.	CASPGQGGGYTF	TGTGCCAGCCCGGGACAGGGAGGCGGCTACACCTTC
TRBD1	14	TRBV7-3	TRBJ2-7	once	CASRVAGTGGEQYF	TGTGCCAGCAGAGTGGCCGGGACAGGGGGCGAGCAGTACTTC
.	16	TRBV5-1	TRBJ1-3	.	CASSLVPGSSGNTIYF	TGCGCCAGCAGCTTGGTTCCGGGGTCCTCTGGAAACACCATATATTTT
TRBD1	15	TRBV19	TRBJ2-7	once	CASSIGGTGFYEQYF	TGTGCCAGTAGTATAGGGGGGACAGGTTTTTACGAGCAGTACTTC